This T cell receptor (beta chain) was found in a study of cytomegalovirus exposure and HLA in healthy donors. Use of 60 Vbeta and 13 Jbeta primers characterized the PCR. Measured with immunoSEQ multiplex PCR; TCRdb has only the in-frame clones, and not every one. The table records tens of thousands of clones, roughly three quarters of them present only once. The CDR3 totals 16 residues. With V trimmed by 2 bases and J by 0 bases, 4 bases remained unmatched. Germline V gene lookup returns CDR1 SGHRS and CDR2 YFSETQ. Sequences were obtained from PBMCs. The rearrangement links TRBV5-1 to TRBJ2-1; 8 bases agree with TRBD1. This sequence was found in a woman aged 45-65 years in good health and CMV-seropositive. The CDR3 spells CASSFRDRSSYNEQFF. The CDR3 DNA sequence: TGCGCCAGCAGCTTCCGGGACAGGAGCTCCTACAATGAGCAGTTCTTC.